These 18 T cell receptor beta chains were all obtained from the same sample, sequenced in a study of T cell repertoires in cytomegalovirus infection. From the reads, TCRdb called clonotypes with MiXCR, one entry per CDR3 protein. The sample carries approximately 730,000 distinct CDR3 sequences, 25% to 35% recorded once. Their antigen targets remain unknown. The specimen comprised cultured CD8+ T cells from PBMCs, sampled from culture after CMV antigen stimulation. These receptors all come from a human donor in good health (CMV status not recorded). Some clones in this sample may be carry-over from other donors' samples.

In its sample, this clonotype was seen a few times. The genes are TRBV10-3 and TRBJ2-5; D is perhaps TRBD1 or TRBD2 (5 bases each). V was clipped by 6 bases and J by 5 bases, with 16 bases between them. This CDR3 has 14 residues. The germline gives CDR1 ENHRY, CDR2 SYGVKD. CDR3 loop: CAIRLPGPGETQYF. In DNA form, the CDR3 reads TGTGCCATCAGGTTGCCGGGGCCTGGTGAGACCCAGTACTTC.

In this sample, this clonotype turned up a few times. The chain is built from TRBV11-2 and TRBJ1-1; D may be TRBD1 (5 bases). V lost 2 bases to trimming and J lost 5 bases, with 15 bases between them. The germline V gene encodes CDR1 SGHAT and CDR2 FQNNGV. The CDR3 covers 15 residues. The CDR3 nucleotides are TGTGCCAGCAGCTTAATGCCCGCGGGGGTTACTGAAGCTTTCTTT. It encodes CASSLMPAGVTEAFF.

This clonotype was observed at least ten times. V and J are TRBV7-8 and TRBJ2-5; TRBD1 matches 7 bases. The V segment lost 0 bases and the J segment 2 bases; nucleotides outside the gene matches: 3. This CDR3 has 15 amino acids. Germline lookup yields CDR1 SGHVS and CDR2 FQNEAQ. The CDR3 bases are TGTGCCAGCAGCTTAGCACCGGGACAGCAAGAGACCCAGTACTTC. Translated: CASSLAPGQQETQYF. The whole variable domain, filled in from reference TRBV7-8 and TRBJ2-5, reads GAGVSQSPRYKVAKRGQDVALRCDPISGHVSLFWYQQALGQGPEFLTYFQNEAQLDKSGLPSDRFFAERPEGSVSTLKIQRTQQEDSAVYLCASSLAPGQQETQYFGPGTRLLVL.

V and J are TRBV6-1 and TRBJ1-1; D is perhaps TRBD1 (5 bases). Germline CDR1 reads MNHNS; CDR2 reads SASEGT. The CDR3 is 13 amino acids. Trimming left V 10 bases short and J 0 bases short, with 12 bases between. CDR3 sequence: CATGASVNTEAFF. The CDR3 DNA reads TGTGCCACCGGGGCCAGCGTGAACACTGAAGCTTTCTTT.

The rearrangement joins TRBV14 to TRBJ2-1, with 15 bases lining up with TRBD2. The CDR3 totals 18 residues. The germline V gene has CDR1 SGHDN and CDR2 FVKESK. With V trimmed by 1 base and J by 1 base, 2 bases remained unmatched. CDR3 sequence reads: CASSQGTSGGASYNEQFF. The CDR3 bases are TGTGCCAGCAGCCAAGGGACTAGCGGGGGGGCATCCTACAATGAGCAGTTCTTC. The full variable domain, completed using reference TRBV14 and TRBJ2-1, is EAGVTQFPSHSVIEKGQTVTLRCDPISGHDNLYWYRRVMGKEIKFLLHFVKESKQDESGMPNNRFLAERTGGTYSTLKVQPAELEDSGVYFCASSQGTSGGASYNEQFFGPGTRLTVL.

This clonotype came up many times. The rearrangement joins TRBV12-3 or TRBV12-4 to TRBJ1-6; D unresolved. Trimming pared 2 bases from V and 13 bases from J, leaving 9 bases between. This CDR3 has 12 amino acids. The CDR3 is CASSLSGRPLHF. DNA for the CDR3: TGTGCCAGCAGTTTATCCGGCCGTCCCCTCCACTTT.

This clonotype came up a few times. V gene TRBV9 combines with J gene TRBJ1-2; 7 nucleotides line up with TRBD1. The V segment lost 7 bases and the J segment 4 bases; nucleotides outside the gene matches: 4. This CDR3 is 12 amino acids long. Germline V CDR1 and CDR2: SGDLS, YYNGEE. CDR3: CASWDRTYGYTF. The CDR3 DNA reads TGTGCCAGCTGGGACAGAACCTATGGCTACACCTTC.

The chain carries TRBV12-5 and TRBJ2-5, with 8 nucleotides matching TRBD2. The germline gives CDR1 LGHNT, CDR2 FRNRAP. This CDR3 is 15 amino acids long. V was pared by 6 bases and J by 4 bases, with 10 bases of the junction left unmatched. CDR3 in amino acids: CASGLWRGDGETQYF. The DNA for the CDR3 is TGTGCTAGTGGCCTCTGGCGGGGGGATGGAGAGACCCAGTACTTC.

The J gene is TRBJ1-4, the V gene TRBV11-2; D might be TRBD1 (5 bases). The CDR3 runs to 16 residues. The V and J ends lost 0 bases and 7 bases respectively, with 15 bases between them. Germline-derived CDR1 and CDR2 are SGHAT and FQNNGV. CDR3 residues: CASSLDLWGRGEKLFF. CDR3 bases: TGTGCCAGCAGCTTAGATCTCTGGGGACGGGGTGAAAAACTGTTTTTT.

The V and J genes are TRBV4-3 and TRBJ1-3, with TRBD1 matching 10 bases. With 2 bases clipped from V and 7 bases from J, the junction kept 2 bases outside the gene matches. The CDR3 spans 14 residues. In germline, CDR1 is LGHNA, CDR2 YSLEER. This CDR3 reads CASSQSDRGNTIYF. Here the CDR3 DNA reads TGCGCCAGCAGCCAATCGGACAGGGGGAACACCATATATTTT.

This rearrangement joins TRBV3-1 to TRBJ1-6; D gene ambiguous. Trimming cost V 0 bases and J 6 bases, with 12 bases left between them. The CDR3 covers 16 residues. CDR1 and CDR2 from the germline V gene are LGHDT and YNNKEL (reference sequence). CDR3 bases: TGTGCCAGCAGCCAAGACGGTTCAGCAGTTAATTCACCCCTCCACTTT. The encoded protein is CASSQDGSAVNSPLHF.

The rearrangement links TRBV2 to TRBJ2-3; a possible D gene is TRBD2 (5 bases). The germline V and J ends were trimmed by 9 bases and 2 bases, with 15 bases remaining between them. Germline-derived CDR1 and CDR2 are SNHLY and FYNNEI. The CDR3 is 14 residues long. The CDR3 protein is CASPDEGDTDTQYF. The CDR3 region has the DNA TGTGCCAGTCCTGACGAGGGAGACACAGATACGCAGTATTTT.

This clonotype was counted a few times. V and J are TRBV27 and TRBJ2-1, with D perhaps TRBD1 (5 bases). The CDR3 runs to 13 residues. CDR1 is MNHEY and CDR2 is SMNVEV in the germline V gene (reference sequence). The ends were cut back, 4 bases at V and 4 bases at J, with 8 bases in the middle. CDR3 nucleotide sequence: TGTGCCAGCAGTTACAGGTTATACAATGAGCAGTTCTTC. This encodes CASSYRLYNEQFF.

The chain couples TRBV7-9 to TRBJ2-3; TRBD1 or TRBD2 may be the D gene (5 bases each). Trimming shortened V by 5 bases and J by 0 bases, and 18 bases separated the two germline ends. Germline values: CDR1 SEHNR, CDR2 FQNEAQ (reference sequence). The CDR3 covers 17 residues. CDR3: CASSDSYGAPSTDTQYF. The CDR3 nucleotides are TGTGCCAGCAGCGATTCCTACGGGGCCCCTAGCACAGATACGCAGTATTTT. Full variable domain (rest looked up from reference TRBV7-9 and TRBJ2-3): DTGVSQNPRHKITKRGQNVTFRCDPISEHNRLYWYRQTLGQGPEFLTYFQNEAQLEKSRLLSDRFSAERPKGSFSTLEIQRTEQGDSAMYLCASSDSYGAPSTDTQYFGPGTRLTVL.

This clonotype was counted between two and nine times. V and J are TRBV19 and TRBJ2-5; perhaps D is TRBD1 or TRBD2 (6 bases each). The CDR3 consists of 14 residues. Germline V gene data show CDR1 as LNHDA and CDR2 as SQIVND (reference sequence). The V end was cut by 5 bases, the J end by 3 bases, with 13 bases between. CDR3 in amino acids: CASSSGGGEETQYF. In nucleotides, the CDR3 is TGTGCCAGTAGTTCCGGGGGCGGAGAAGAGACCCAGTACTTC. The whole variable domain, filled in from reference TRBV19 and TRBJ2-5, reads DGGITQSPKYLFRKEGQNVTLSCEQNLNHDAMYWYRQDPGQGLRLIYYSQIVNDFQKGDIAEGYSVSREKKESFPLTVTSAQKNPTAFYLCASSSGGGEETQYFGPGTRLLVL.

The chain joins TRBV11-3 to TRBJ2-1, with D hard to call. This CDR3 contains 15 residues. The V gene's germline CDR1 is SGHNT and CDR2 YENEEA. Deletions cut 0 bases from V and 8 bases from J, with 14 bases between. The CDR3 nucleotides are TGTGCCAGCAGCTTAGATCCCGGAAAAGCCCATGAGCAGTTCTTC. This gives the protein CASSLDPGKAHEQFF.

The chain recombines TRBV7-8 with TRBJ2-7; 7 bases align to TRBD1. Trimming cost V 4 bases and J 6 bases; bases outside gene matches: 9. CDR3 size: 14 residues. CDR1 and CDR2 (germline): SGHVS, FQNEAQ. The CDR3 protein is CASSSQGERREQYV. CDR3 coding DNA: TGTGCCAGCAGCTCGCAGGGGGAAAGACGCGAGCAGTACGTC.

This chain links TRBV7-2 with TRBJ1-3; the D is unclear. From germline, CDR1 is SGHTA and CDR2 FQGNSA. Trimming cost V 1 base and J 7 bases, with 11 bases left between them. This CDR3 is 14 amino acids long. In DNA, the CDR3 is TGTGCCAGCAGCTTAGATTCAGGCGGGAACACCATATATTTT. Its protein is CASSLDSGGNTIYF.